A single sample gave rise to the 16 T cell receptor beta chains below, sequenced in a study of blood T cell repertoires in COVID-19. Sequenced by immunoSEQ multiplex PCR; TCRdb stores in-frame clones only, minus some. Of about 480,000 clones in the sample, around nine tenths were seen once. Sequencing was done on a sample of PBMCs or T cells enriched from blood (not recorded which). The receptors were sampled from a middle-aged woman who had recovered from COVID-19.

DNA of the CDR3: TGCGCCAGCAGCCAGCCGGGACAGGGGGCGCAGGAGCAGTACTTC. This codes for CASSQPGQGAQEQYF. This rearrangement joins TRBV4-3 to TRBJ2-7; 12 nucleotides align to TRBD1. Germline CDR1 LGHNA, CDR2 YSLEER. The trim removed 3 bases at V and 7 bases at J, leaving 7 bases unmatched. This CDR3 has 15 amino acids.

The chain carries TRBV7-6 and TRBJ2-7; TRBD1 is a possible D gene (6 bases). The CDR3 extends over 15 amino acids. Germline CDR1 is SGHVS and CDR2 is FNYEAQ. V was trimmed by 1 base and J by 4 bases, leaving 14 bases between them. The CDR3 here is CASSLEFGTLYEQYF. The CDR3 DNA reads as TGTGCCAGCAGCTTAGAGTTCGGGACACTTTACGAGCAGTACTTC.

CDR3 in amino acids: CASSRSGTGSYEQYF. In DNA form, the CDR3 reads TGTGCCAGCTCACGGTCCGGGACAGGGTCCTACGAGCAGTACTTC. The rearrangement uses TRBV18 and TRBJ2-7; TRBD1 matches 9 bases. The CDR3 sequence is 15 residues long. The V and J ends lost 4 bases and 1 base, in that order; junction bases with no gene match: 5. CDR1 is KGHSH, CDR2 LQKENI, per germline.

CDR3 coding DNA: TGTGCCACCAGCAGAGGAGGGAGCTCCTACAATGAGCAGTTCTTC. Translating gives CATSRGGSSYNEQFF. The rearrangement links TRBV15 to TRBJ2-1; maybe TRBD2 (5 bases). The ends were cut back, 1 base at V and 0 bases at J, with 7 bases in the middle. The germline V gene encodes CDR1 LNHNV and CDR2 YYDKDF (reference sequence). CDR3 length: 15 residues.

The J gene is TRBJ2-7, the V gene TRBV24-1; TRBD1 matches 12 bases. V dropped 2 bases and J dropped 2; count of bases not matched to a gene: 9. Germline V CDR1 and CDR2: KGHDR, SFDVKD. This CDR3 contains 18 residues. The CDR3 bases are TGTGCCACCAGTGATTCCGGGACAGGGGGCTTAGGAACCTACGAGCAGTACTTC. Protein: CATSDSGTGGLGTYEQYF.

The chain couples TRBV5-1 to TRBJ1-2; tentatively, D is TRBD1 (6 bases). This CDR3 has 13 residues. Germline assignment: CDR1 SGHRS and CDR2 YFSETQ. The V gene lost 4 bases and the J gene lost 7 bases, with 14 bases spanning the gap. CDR3 DNA: TGCGCCAGCAGCCTTCGGACAGCAGGTGGCTACACCTTC. Amino acid sequence: CASSLRTAGGYTF.

The rearrangement uses TRBV19 and TRBJ1-5; D ambiguous. The ends were cut back, 5 bases at V and 9 bases at J, with 17 bases in the middle. The CDR3 extends over 14 amino acids. CDR1 is LNHDA and CDR2 is SQIVND in the germline V gene (reference sequence). The CDR3 loop is CASSSQADSRPQHF. CDR3 coding DNA: TGTGCCAGTAGTTCTCAGGCGGACTCTCGGCCCCAGCATTTT. Full variable domain (missing parts from reference TRBV19 and TRBJ1-5): DGGITQSPKYLFRKEGQNVTLSCEQNLNHDAMYWYRQDPGQGLRLIYYSQIVNDFQKGDIAEGYSVSREKKESFPLTVTSAQKNPTAFYLCASSSQADSRPQHFGDGTRLSIL.

The V and J genes are TRBV6-4 and TRBJ2-1, with D perhaps matching TRBD1 (6 bases). Trimming took off 2 bases at V and 4 bases at J, with 12 bases between the two ends. Germline loops: CDR1 MRHNA, CDR2 SNTAGT. The CDR3 length is 15 residues. DNA for the CDR3: TGTGCCAGCAGTGACGTGGGGGCTGGGTACAATGAGCAGTTCTTC. Its translation: CASSDVGAGYNEQFF.

The V gene is TRBV19, the J gene TRBJ1-5, with D tentatively TRBD1 (5 bases). Trimming cost V 3 bases and J 0 bases, with 12 bases left between them. The CDR3 is made up of 16 amino acids. In germline, CDR1 is LNHDA, CDR2 SQIVND (reference sequence). The CDR3 protein is CASSIAARDSNQPQHF. The CDR3 coding sequence is TGTGCCAGTAGTATCGCAGCCAGGGATAGCAATCAGCCCCAGCATTTT.

V is TRBV27 and J is TRBJ1-2, with a possible D match to TRBD1 (6 bases). The germline CDR1 and CDR2 sequences are MNHEY and SMNVEV (reference sequence). V lost 2 bases and J 4 bases, leaving 20 bases between the germline ends. This CDR3 has 17 residues. For the CDR3, the DNA is TGTGCCAGCAGTTTAGTTTCTGGGGGCGCAGCCACCTATGGCTACACCTTC. Protein: CASSLVSGGAATYGYTF.

The chain employs TRBV2 and TRBJ2-5; possibly TRBD2 for D (5 bases). The V end lost 1 base, the J end lost 5 bases, and 17 bases lay between the germline ends. This CDR3 spans 16 amino acids. Germline V lookup: CDR1 SNHLY, CDR2 FYNNEI. The CDR3 sequence: CASSEVAGVLGETQYF. As DNA, the CDR3 is TGTGCCAGCAGTGAAGTGGCGGGCGTCCTGGGGGAGACCCAGTACTTC. Full variable domain (missing parts from reference TRBV2 and TRBJ2-5): EPEVTQTPSHQVTQMGQEVILRCVPISNHLYFYWYRQILGQKVEFLVSFYNNEISEKSEIFDDQFSVERPDGSNFTLKIRSTKLEDSAMYFCASSEVAGVLGETQYFGPGTRLLVL.

The sample holds one count of this clone. In DNA, the CDR3 is TGTGCCAGCAGCTTAGAAGCGGGCCGACTAGCGGGATACAATGAGCAGTTCTTC. It codes for CASSLEAGRLAGYNEQFF. This chain connects TRBV11-2 to TRBJ2-1; 11 bases line up with TRBD2. The V and J ends lost 0 bases and 4 bases, in that order; junction bases with no gene match: 8. Germline CDR1 reads SGHAT; CDR2 reads FQNNGV. This CDR3 has 18 residues.

The V call is TRBV10-3, the J call TRBJ1-6; D gene unclear. CDR3 length: 13 residues. From germline, CDR1 is ENHRY and CDR2 SYGVKD. Trimming removed 11 bases from V and 9 bases from J, with 17 bases in between. CDR3 protein: CAARAMEGSPLHF. DNA of the CDR3: TGTGCCGCCCGGGCAATGGAGGGTTCACCCCTCCACTTT.

This clone occurred once. The genes are TRBV11-3 and TRBJ1-1; the D is unclear. The CDR3 is 13 amino acids. Trimming stripped 3 bases from V and 6 bases from J, with 11 bases between. In germline, CDR1 is SGHNT, CDR2 YENEEA. The CDR3 is CASSFRVGSEAFF. For the CDR3, the DNA is TGTGCCAGCAGCTTTCGTGTCGGGTCTGAAGCTTTCTTT.

This clone is a singleton in its sample. The chain joins TRBV5-6 to TRBJ2-1; 9 nucleotides match TRBD2. Looked up from germline, CDR1 is SGHDT and CDR2 is YYEEEE. The length of the CDR3 is 15 residues. V trimming: 0 bases; J trimming: 8 bases; junction bases outside the gene matches: 6. DNA for the CDR3: TGTGCCAGCAGCTTGGCTCCTAGCGGGACCTATGAGCAGTTCTTC. Translated: CASSLAPSGTYEQFF.

This clone was counted once. The V call is TRBV11-2, the J call TRBJ2-7; 9 nucleotides line up with TRBD2. The J segment lost 7 bases and the V segment lost 5 bases, leaving 9 bases of the junction unmatched. The germline V gene has CDR1 SGHAT and CDR2 FQNNGV. The CDR3 is 14 amino acids. CDR3: CASSVPGSGGEQYF. The DNA of the CDR3 is TGTGCCAGCAGCGTTCCCGGTAGCGGGGGTGAGCAGTACTTC. The entire variable domain, with the rest obtained from reference TRBV11-2 and TRBJ2-7, is as follows: EAGVAQSPRYKIIEKRQSVAFWCNPISGHATLYWYQQILGQGPKLLIQFQNNGVVDDSQLPKDRFSAERLKGVDSTLKIQPAKLEDSAVYLCASSVPGSGGEQYFGPGTRLTVT.